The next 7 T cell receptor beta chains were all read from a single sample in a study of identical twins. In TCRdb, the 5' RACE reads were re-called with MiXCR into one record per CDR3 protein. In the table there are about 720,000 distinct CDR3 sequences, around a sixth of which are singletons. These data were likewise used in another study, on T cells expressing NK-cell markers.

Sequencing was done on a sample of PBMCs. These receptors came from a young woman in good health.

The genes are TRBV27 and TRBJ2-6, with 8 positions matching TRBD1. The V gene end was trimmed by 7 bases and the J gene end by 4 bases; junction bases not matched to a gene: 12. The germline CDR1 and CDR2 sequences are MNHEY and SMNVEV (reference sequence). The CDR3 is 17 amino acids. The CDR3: CASKRTGLSGGANVLTF. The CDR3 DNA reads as TGTGCCAGCAAAAGGACAGGGCTTTCGGGCGGGGCCAACGTCCTGACTTTC.

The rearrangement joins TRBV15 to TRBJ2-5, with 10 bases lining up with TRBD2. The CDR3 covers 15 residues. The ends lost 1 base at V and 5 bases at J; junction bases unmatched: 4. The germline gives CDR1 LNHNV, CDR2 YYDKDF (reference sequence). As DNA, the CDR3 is TGTGCCACCAGCAGAGGAGCGGGGGGGACGGAGACCCAGTACTTC. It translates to CATSRGAGGTETQYF.

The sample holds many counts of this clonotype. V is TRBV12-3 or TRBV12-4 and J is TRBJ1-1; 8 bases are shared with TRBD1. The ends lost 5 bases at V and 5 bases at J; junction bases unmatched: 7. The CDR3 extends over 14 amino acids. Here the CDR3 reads CASSLRGQGTEAFF. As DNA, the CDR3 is TGTGCCAGCAGTCTCAGGGGGCAGGGGACTGAAGCTTTCTTT.

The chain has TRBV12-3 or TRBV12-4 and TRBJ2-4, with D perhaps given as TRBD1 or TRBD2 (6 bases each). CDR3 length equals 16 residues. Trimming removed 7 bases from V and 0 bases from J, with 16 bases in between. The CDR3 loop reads CASTQRRGRAKNIQYF. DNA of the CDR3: TGTGCCAGCACTCAGAGACGGGGGCGAGCCAAAAACATTCAGTACTTC.

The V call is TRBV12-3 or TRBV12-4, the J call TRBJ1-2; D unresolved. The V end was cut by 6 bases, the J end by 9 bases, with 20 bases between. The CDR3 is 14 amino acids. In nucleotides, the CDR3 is TGTGCCAGCAGCCCAAAAAAGAAGCCCTCACGCTACACCTTC. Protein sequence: CASSPKKKPSRYTF.

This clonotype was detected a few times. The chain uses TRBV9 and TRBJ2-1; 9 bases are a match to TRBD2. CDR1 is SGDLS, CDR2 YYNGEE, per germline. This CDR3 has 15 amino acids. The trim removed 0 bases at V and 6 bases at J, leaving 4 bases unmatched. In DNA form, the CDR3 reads TGTGCCAGCAGCGTAGCGGGACTAGCCGGCAATGAGCAGTTCTTC. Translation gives CASSVAGLAGNEQFF.

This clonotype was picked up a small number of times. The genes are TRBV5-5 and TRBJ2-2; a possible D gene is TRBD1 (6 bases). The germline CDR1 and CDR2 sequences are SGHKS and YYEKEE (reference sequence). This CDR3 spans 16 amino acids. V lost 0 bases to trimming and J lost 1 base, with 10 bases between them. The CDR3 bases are TGTGCCAGCAGCTTGGCCCGGGACAAGAACACCGGGGAGCTGTTTTTT. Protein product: CASSLARDKNTGELFF. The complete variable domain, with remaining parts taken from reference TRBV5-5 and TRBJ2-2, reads DAGVTQSPTHLIKTRGQQVTLRCSPISGHKSVSWYQQVLGQGPQFIFQYYEKEERGRGNFPDRFSARQFPNYSSELNVNALLLGDSALYLCASSLARDKNTGELFFGEGSRLTVL.